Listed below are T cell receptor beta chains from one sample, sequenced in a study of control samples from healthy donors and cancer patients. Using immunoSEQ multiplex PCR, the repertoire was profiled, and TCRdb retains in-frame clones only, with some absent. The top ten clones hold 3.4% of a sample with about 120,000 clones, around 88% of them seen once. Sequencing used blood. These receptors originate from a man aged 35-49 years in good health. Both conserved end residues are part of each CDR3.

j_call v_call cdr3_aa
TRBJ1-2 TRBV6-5 CASSPSPQAYGYTF
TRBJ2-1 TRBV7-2 CASSPGTAREQFF
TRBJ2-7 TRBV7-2 CASSLGTGSYEQYF
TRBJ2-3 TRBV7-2 CASSLDGGHDTQYF
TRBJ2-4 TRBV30 CAWRSEKNIQYF
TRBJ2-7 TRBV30 CAWSVASGTGTYEQYF
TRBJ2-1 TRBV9 CASSVKGTGNEQFF
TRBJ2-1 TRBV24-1 CATSGRGQLNSYNEQFF
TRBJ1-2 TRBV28 CASSLGGDQYYGYTF
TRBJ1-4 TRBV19 CASSSGDIGEKLFF
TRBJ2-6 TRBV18 CASSPETTGANVLTF
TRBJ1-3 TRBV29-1 CSVEKRTGNTIYF
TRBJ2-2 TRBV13 CASSFPSGGAPGELFF
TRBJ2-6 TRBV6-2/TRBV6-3 CASSYFRGANVLTF
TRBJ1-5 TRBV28 CASSLLLRGYRPQHF
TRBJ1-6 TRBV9 CASGKLDNSPLHF
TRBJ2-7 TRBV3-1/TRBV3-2 CASSQEGGAVYEQYF
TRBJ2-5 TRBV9 CASSVGLAVQETQYF
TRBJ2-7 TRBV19 CASSETGDYYEQYF
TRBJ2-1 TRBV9 CASSVSNEQFF
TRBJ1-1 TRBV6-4 CASSAGTGGTEAFF
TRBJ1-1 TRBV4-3 CASSQAGGNTEAFF
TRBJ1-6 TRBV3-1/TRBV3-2 CASSRVLPGGNSPLHF
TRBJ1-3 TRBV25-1 CASSGTIQPVNTIYF
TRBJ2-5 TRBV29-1 CSVEMETQYF
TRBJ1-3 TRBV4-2 CASSQERIQGVSGNTIYF
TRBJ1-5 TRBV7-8 CASRISGLGQPQHF
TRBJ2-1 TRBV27 CASSPTGGNNEQFF
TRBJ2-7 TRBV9 CASSVGRGGPYEQYF
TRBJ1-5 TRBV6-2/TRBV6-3 CASSYRQGYNQPQHF
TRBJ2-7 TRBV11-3 CASSLEKGEQYF
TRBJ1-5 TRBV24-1 CATSDSQSFNQPQHF
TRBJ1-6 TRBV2 CASSESSNSPLHF